The next 29 T cell receptor beta chains were all read from a single sample in a study of type 1 regulatory T cells. Their antigen targets remain unknown. TCRdb reprocessed the reads via MiXCR and lists one record per CDR3 protein. The table has tens of thousands of distinct CDR3 sequences, roughly 20% seen once. General study results and limits: Tr1 cells had a more restricted TCR repertoire than non-Tr1 cells.

What was sequenced was cultured type 1 regulatory T (Tr1) cells, either the whole culture or a sorted fraction (not recorded which). Every receptor here comes from a human donor in good health.

This clonotype was observed a few times. The gene calls are TRBV27 and TRBJ2-7; TRBD1 matches at 7 bases. CDR1 and CDR2 (germline): MNHEY, SMNVEV (reference sequence). The V gene end was trimmed by 5 bases and the J gene end by 7 bases; junction bases not matched to a gene: 8. This CDR3 has 13 residues. CDR3 DNA: TGTGCCAGCAGTCACGGACAGGAGAGAGAGCAGTACTTC. Amino acids: CASSHGQEREQYF.

This chain joins TRBV27 and TRBJ2-7, with TRBD2 matching 10 bases. Per the germline V gene, CDR1 is MNHEY and CDR2 is SMNVEV (reference sequence). V lost 7 bases, J lost 5 bases, and 17 bases stayed unmatched. The CDR3 sequence is 17 residues long. The CDR3 DNA follows: TGTGCCAGCACTCCTAAAGGGGGTGGGACTAGCGTTAACGAGCAGTACTTC. It translates to CASTPKGGGTSVNEQYF.

A few counts support this clonotype. V usage is TRBV29-1 and J usage is TRBJ2-3; D is undetermined. This CDR3 spans 11 amino acids. V gave up 3 bases and J gave up 1 base, with 2 bases separating them. The germline gives CDR1 SQVTM, CDR2 ANQGSEA. The CDR3 here is CSVDGTDTQYF. Written as DNA, the CDR3 is TGCAGCGTTGATGGCACAGATACGCAGTATTTT.

This chain connects TRBV20-1 to TRBJ2-4; 8 nucleotides align to TRBD2. V gave up 4 bases and J gave up 8 bases; unmatched junction bases: 7. The CDR3 runs to 13 residues. Per the germline V gene, CDR1 is DFQATT and CDR2 is SNEGSKA (reference sequence). The chain's CDR3 is CSAKREGRDIQYF. CDR3 DNA: TGCAGTGCTAAACGGGAGGGCCGGGACATTCAGTACTTC.

The chain combines TRBV3-1 with TRBJ2-5, with D unclear. Germline lookup yields CDR1 LGHDT and CDR2 YNNKEL (reference sequence). V shed 4 bases and J shed 5 bases, with 17 bases lying between them. The CDR3 loop spans 15 amino acids. This CDR3 is CASSPNPAVGETQYF. The CDR3 bases are TGTGCCAGCAGCCCCAACCCCGCGGTAGGGGAGACCCAGTACTTC.

The CDR3 spells CASSLRGDRAADTQYF. Here the CDR3 DNA reads TGCGCCAGCAGCTTGAGAGGGGACAGGGCGGCCGATACGCAGTATTTT. The chain links TRBV5-1 to TRBJ2-3, with 9 bases that match TRBD1. Germline CDR1 and CDR2: SGHRS and YFSETQ. The V and J ends lost 1 base and 6 bases, in that order; junction bases with no gene match: 9. The CDR3 has 16 amino acids.

DNA for the CDR3: TGTGCCAGCAGTTACGGGCCAGGGCAGAGCGGGGAGCTGTTTTTT. Translation gives CASSYGPGQSGELFF. The gene calls are TRBV6-5 and TRBJ2-2; possibly TRBD1 for D (5 bases). Germline loops: CDR1 MNHEY, CDR2 SVGAGI. This CDR3 is built from 15 residues. Trimming removed 2 bases at V and 7 bases at J, with 14 bases between.

Regarding this clonotype: A read error may produce the germline difference seen at one junction end. The chain links TRBV7-3 to TRBJ2-5; unclear D gene. The CDR3 consists of 13 residues. Germline values: CDR1 SGHTA, CDR2 FQGTGA. The CDR3 sequence is CASGLGNQETQYF. The CDR3 nucleotides read TGTGCCAGCGGCTTAGGAAACCAAGAGACCCAGTACTTC.

J is TRBJ1-6 and V is TRBV5-1, with D hard to call. Trimming left V 4 bases short and J 6 bases short, with 11 bases between. The germline V gene encodes CDR1 SGHRS and CDR2 YFSETQ. This CDR3 is built from 14 residues. This chain's CDR3 is CASSTRASNSPLHF. CDR3 DNA: TGCGCCAGCAGCACCCGGGCGAGTAATTCACCCCTCCACTTT.

The rearrangement joins TRBV5-1 to TRBJ2-7; 13 bases map to TRBD2. Germline V gene lookup returns CDR1 SGHRS and CDR2 YFSETQ. Losses at the gene ends were 4 bases for V and 4 bases for J; bases not matched to a gene: 5. This CDR3 has 15 residues. This CDR3 is CASSPGTSGTYEQYF. CDR3 DNA: TGCGCCAGCAGCCCAGGGACTAGCGGGACTTACGAGCAGTACTTC. Filled out from reference TRBV5-1 and TRBJ2-7, the complete variable domain reads KAGVTQTPRYLIKTRGQQVTLSCSPISGHRSVSWYQQTPGQGLQFLFEYFSETQRNKGNFPGRFSGRQFSNSRSEMNVSTLELGDSALYLCASSPGTSGTYEQYFGPGTRLTVT.

This chain links TRBV20-1 with TRBJ2-3, with a possible D match to TRBD2 (6 bases). The CDR3 runs 13 residues. V lost 5 bases and J lost 3, with 12 bases in between. Germline-derived CDR1 and CDR2 are DFQATT and SNEGSKA (reference sequence). The CDR3 reads CSAPGRGTDTQYF. Here the CDR3 DNA reads TGCAGTGCTCCGGGACGGGGGACAGATACGCAGTATTTT.

This clonotype was detected ten times or more. CDR3: CASSSTGFHQPQHF. DNA of the CDR3: TGTGCCAGCAGCTCAACAGGGTTCCATCAGCCCCAGCATTTT. The chain carries TRBV5-6 and TRBJ1-5, with D perhaps TRBD1 (6 bases). Deletions cut 3 bases from V and 5 bases from J, with 12 bases between. This CDR3 contains 14 residues. Per the germline V gene, CDR1 is SGHDT and CDR2 is YYEEEE. Combining the CDR3 with reference TRBV5-6 and TRBJ1-5 gives the whole variable domain DAGVTQSPTHLIKTRGQQVTLRCSPKSGHDTVSWYQQALGQGPQFIFQYYEEEERQRGNFPDRFSGHQFPNYSSELNVNALLLGDSALYLCASSSTGFHQPQHFGDGTRLSIL.

The genes are TRBV5-1 and TRBJ2-7; TRBD2 matches at 14 bases. CDR1 SGHRS and CDR2 YFSETQ come from the germline V gene. The CDR3 has 18 amino acids. After removal of 3 bases from V and 2 bases from J, the junction contained 10 bases not matched to a gene. The CDR3: CASSSTTSGRASTYEQYF. The DNA of the CDR3 is TGCGCCAGCAGCTCGACGACTAGCGGGAGGGCCAGCACCTACGAGCAGTACTTC.

The V gene is TRBV6-2 or TRBV6-3, the J gene TRBJ2-5, with 7 bases matching TRBD2. From germline, CDR1 is MNHEY and CDR2 SVGEGT. The J segment lost 4 bases and the V segment lost 0 bases, leaving 20 bases of the junction unmatched. This CDR3 has 20 residues. The CDR3 loop is CASSYSQVRLAALGRETQYF. CDR3 in DNA: TGTGCCAGCAGTTACTCGCAGGTTCGGCTAGCGGCCCTCGGGAGAGAGACCCAGTACTTC.

The rearrangement uses TRBV6-6 and TRBJ2-7, with 7 bases lining up with TRBD1. V was clipped by 5 bases and J by 0 bases; unmatched bases: 10. This CDR3 has 16 residues. Germline lookup yields CDR1 MNHNY and CDR2 SVGAGI (reference sequence). CDR3 nucleotides: TGTGCCAGCAGTGCCTTAGGGACAGCAGACTCCTACGAGCAGTACTTC. The encoded protein is CASSALGTADSYEQYF.

This clonotype has ten or more counts. The CDR3 coding sequence is TGCAGCGTTGACCGAGCCGAGGCCACTGAAGCTTTCTTT. As protein: CSVDRAEATEAFF. The rearrangement joins TRBV29-1 to TRBJ1-1, with D unresolved. The CDR3 runs 13 residues. Germline CDR1 SQVTM, CDR2 ANQGSEA. V gave up 3 bases and J gave up 4 bases, with 12 bases separating them.

This clonotype was observed a few times. The chain recombines TRBV4-3 with TRBJ2-3; D remains unclear. The V end was cut by 0 bases, the J end by 6 bases, with 7 bases between. Germline values: CDR1 LGHNA, CDR2 YSLEER. There are 13 residues in the CDR3. The CDR3 loop reads CASSQEAWDTQYF. CDR3 nucleotide sequence: TGCGCCAGCAGCCAAGAGGCTTGGGATACGCAGTATTTT.

This clonotype has a handful of counts. This sequence joins TRBV13 and TRBJ1-1, with 7 bases lining up with TRBD1. With V trimmed by 5 bases and J by 8 bases, 2 bases remained unmatched. The CDR3 consists of 11 residues. Per the germline V gene, CDR1 is PRHDT and CDR2 is FYEKMQ (reference sequence). The CDR3 protein is CASSRGQEAFF. The CDR3 nucleotides are TGTGCCAGCAGCCGGGGACAGGAAGCTTTCTTT.

The genes are TRBV7-9 and TRBJ2-1, with TRBD2 matching over 9 bases. In germline, CDR1 is SEHNR, CDR2 FQNEAQ (reference sequence). V shed 1 base and J 5 bases; nucleotides not matched to a gene: 3. CDR3 length: 15 amino acids. The CDR3 coding sequence is TGTGCCAGCAGCTTAGAGCGGGGGGCGAACAATGAGCAGTTCTTC. Protein: CASSLERGANNEQFF.

The chain combines TRBV5-6 with TRBJ2-3, with D maybe TRBD1 (5 bases). The CDR3 is 15 residues long. Germline-derived CDR1 and CDR2 are SGHDT and YYEEEE. The V end was cut by 1 base, the J end by 1 base, with 10 bases between. CDR3 sequence: CASSLLGAGTDTQYF. CDR3 in DNA: TGTGCCAGCAGCTTGTTAGGGGCGGGCACAGATACGCAGTATTTT.

The rearrangement joins TRBV19 to TRBJ1-5; weak D call: TRBD1 (5 bases). The ends were cut back, 7 bases at V and 5 bases at J, with 18 bases in the middle. Looked up from germline, CDR1 is LNHDA and CDR2 is SQIVND (reference sequence). The CDR3 has 15 residues. The CDR3 sequence is CASTGRGKVYQPQHF. DNA of the CDR3: TGTGCCAGTACAGGACGGGGGAAGGTTTATCAGCCCCAGCATTTT.

This clonotype was seen a few times. The chain carries TRBV20-1 and TRBJ2-5; D remains ambiguous. Germline V lookup: CDR1 DFQATT, CDR2 SNEGSKA (reference sequence). Trimming removed 3 bases from V and 5 bases from J, with 16 bases in between. The CDR3 totals 14 residues. The DNA of the CDR3 is TGCAGTGCTAGGCCCCGGAGCCTGGGGGAGACCCAGTACTTC. This codes for CSARPRSLGETQYF.

This rearrangement joins TRBV7-2 to TRBJ2-2; D is possibly TRBD1 (5 bases). V lost 5 bases and J lost 0, with 10 bases in between. This CDR3 is built from 15 residues. In germline, CDR1 is SGHTA, CDR2 FQGNSA. The CDR3: CASSQQAANTGELFF. In nucleotides, the CDR3 is TGTGCCAGCAGCCAACAGGCCGCGAACACCGGGGAGCTGTTTTTT.

This clonotype was counted between two and nine times. The rearrangement uses TRBV5-6 and TRBJ2-1; TRBD1 or TRBD2 may be the D gene (6 bases each). This CDR3 has 12 amino acids. The germline V gene has CDR1 SGHDT and CDR2 YYEEEE. The V end was cut by 4 bases, the J end by 12 bases, with 14 bases between. As DNA, the CDR3 is TGTGCCAGCAGCCTCACAGGGAGGAGGCAGTTCTTC. As protein: CASSLTGRRQFF.

This clonotype was seen ten or more times. The chain employs TRBV5-4 and TRBJ2-7; D call uncertain. V was clipped by 2 bases and J by 2 bases, with 2 bases between them. The CDR3 consists of 11 residues. Germline-derived CDR1 and CDR2 are SGHNT and YYREEE (reference sequence). The CDR3 DNA follows: TGTGCCAGCAGCTTCGCCTACGAGCAGTACTTC. This sequence encodes CASSFAYEQYF. Complete variable domain (other parts from reference TRBV5-4 and TRBJ2-7): ETGVTQSPTHLIKTRGQQVTLRCSSQSGHNTVSWYQQALGQGPQFIFQYYREEENGRGNFPPRFSGLQFPNYSSELNVNALELDDSALYLCASSFAYEQYFGPGTRLTVT.

The chain links TRBV30 to TRBJ2-5; D not resolved. This CDR3 is built from 11 residues. Germline loops: CDR1 GTSNPN, CDR2 SVGIG (reference sequence). Trimming took 0 bases from V and 5 from J, leaving 4 bases between them. The CDR3 bases are TGTGCCTGGAGTGTCGCTGAGACCCAGTACTTC. Translating gives CAWSVAETQYF.

In its sample, this clonotype was seen many times. This sequence joins TRBV25-1 and TRBJ1-2; D remains unclear. Trimming shortened V by 1 base and J by 0 bases, and 9 bases separated the two germline ends. Germline assignment: CDR1 MGHDK and CDR2 SYGVNS. The CDR3 totals 15 residues. CDR3 amino acids: CASSEFSGTNYGYTF. The CDR3 DNA follows: TGTGCCAGCAGTGAATTTTCGGGGACTAACTATGGCTACACCTTC.

The V call is TRBV20-1, the J call TRBJ2-5; TRBD2 agrees at 8 bases. The V and J ends lost 6 bases and 3 bases, in that order; junction bases with no gene match: 3. This CDR3 has 12 amino acids. Germline CDR1 DFQATT, CDR2 SNEGSKA (reference sequence). The CDR3 DNA sequence: TGCAGTGCCGTTAGCGGGAAAGAGACCCAGTACTTC. It yields the protein CSAVSGKETQYF.

CDR3 region: CASSPRLASEQFF. CDR3 sequence (DNA): TGTGCCAGCAGCCCCAGACTAGCGAGTGAGCAGTTCTTC. V and J are TRBV5-5 and TRBJ2-1; 8 nucleotides match TRBD2. The CDR3 is 13 residues long. Germline V gene data show CDR1 as SGHKS and CDR2 as YYEKEE (reference sequence). J was trimmed by 9 bases and V by 4 bases; bases with no gene match: 6.